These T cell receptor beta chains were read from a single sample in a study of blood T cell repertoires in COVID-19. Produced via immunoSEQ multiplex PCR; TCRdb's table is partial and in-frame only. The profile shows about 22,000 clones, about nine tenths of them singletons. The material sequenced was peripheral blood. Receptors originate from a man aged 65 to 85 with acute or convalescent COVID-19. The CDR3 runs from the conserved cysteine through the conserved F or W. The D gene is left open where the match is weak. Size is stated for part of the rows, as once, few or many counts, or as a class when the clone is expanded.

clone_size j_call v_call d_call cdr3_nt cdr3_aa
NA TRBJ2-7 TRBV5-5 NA TGTGCCAGCAGCTTGGTACAGGGAGCCGAGCAGTACTTC CASSLVQGAEQYF
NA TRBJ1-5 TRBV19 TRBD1 TGTGCCAGTAGTCATGACAGGGGAGGAAAAAGCAATCAGCCCCAGCATTTT CASSHDRGGKSNQPQHF
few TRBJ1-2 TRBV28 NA TGTGCCAGCAGTTCAACAAACACGCTCTATGGCTACACCTTC CASSSTNTLYGYTF
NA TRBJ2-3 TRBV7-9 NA TGTGCCAGCAGCTTAGCAGAGCTCACTAGCACAGATACGCAGTATTTT CASSLAELTSTDTQYF
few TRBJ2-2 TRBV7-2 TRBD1 TGTGCCAGCAGCTTATATCGACAGGGGGCGTTCGGGGAGCTGTTTTTT CASSLYRQGAFGELFF
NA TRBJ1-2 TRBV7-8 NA TGTGCCAGCAGCTTCGGTACTAGACAGGACTATGGCTACACCTTC CASSFGTRQDYGYTF
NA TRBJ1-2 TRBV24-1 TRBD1 TGTGCCACCAGTGATCGGGACAGCAACTATGGCTACACCTTC CATSDRDSNYGYTF
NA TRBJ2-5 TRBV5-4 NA TGTGCCAGCCAACCTTCAAGGGGGGAGACCCAGTACTTC CASQPSRGETQYF
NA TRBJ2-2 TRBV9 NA TGTGCCAGCAGCGTCACAGGGATGAACACCGGGGAGCTGTTTTTT CASSVTGMNTGELFF
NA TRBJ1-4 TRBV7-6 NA TGTGCCACTAAAGACAGGATGGATGAAAAACTGTTTTTT CATKDRMDEKLFF